This T cell receptor (beta chain) was found in a study of pediatric ulcerative colitis. Germline values: CDR1 MNHEY, CDR2 SVGAGI. The V end lost 5 bases, the J end lost 4 bases, and 13 bases lay between the germline ends. The CDR3 has 14 amino acids. One to two pinch biopsies were taken from the rectum during colonoscopy. Here immunoSEQ multiplex PCR was the method, and the copy in TCRdb shows in-frame clones only, minus some. The sample lists fewer than 30,000 clones, more than 65% occurring once. The chain combines TRBV6-5 with TRBJ2-3; tentative D call: TRBD2 (5 bases). This clonotype was sampled from a boy between 10 and 17 years old with severe ulcerative colitis. Material for sequencing was gut tissue. For the CDR3, the DNA is TGTGCCAGCAGTCCCCGACCGGAGGCAGATACGCAGTATTTT. It codes for CASSPRPEADTQYF.